This T cell receptor beta chain was observed in a study of vaccination effects on CD4 cells after COVID-19. Study-wide points: Late in the post-vaccination period, infection-induced and vaccine-induced clones underwent marked clonal contraction.

A word on this clone: Its antigen is not known.

Deletions cut 2 bases from V and 5 bases from J, with 22 bases between. The CDR3 is 17 amino acids. Germline assignment: CDR1 SGHKS and CDR2 YYEKEE (reference sequence). Antigen-specific CD4+ T cells were first expanded with viral peptide pools by the ViraFEST assay and only then sequenced. After more than 8 days in culture, the CD4+ T cells were isolated. Vaccinated participants had no history of SARS-CoV-2 infection and tested negative for nucleocapsid antibodies. It was on days 3 and 7 that half the medium was replaced with IL-2 medium. Clones were read by immunoSEQ multiplex PCR, and TCRdb kept only the in-frame ones, dropping some. The table has about 41,000 clones, around three quarters seen once; the top ten hold 2.5% to 3%.

This receptor was obtained from a human donor who received a COVID-19 vaccine. Sample: CD4+ T cells from PBMCs cultured with HCoV-NL63 spike peptides, taken before COVID-19 vaccination. The chain carries TRBV5-5 and TRBJ2-5, with a possible D match to TRBD1 (5 bases). This chain's CDR3 is CASSFHPSAVGLETQYF. CDR3 DNA sequence: TGTGCCAGCAGCTTCCACCCCTCCGCGGTGGGGCTGGAGACCCAGTACTTC.